The 30 T cell receptor beta chains below all came from one sample that was sequenced in a study of CD8+ T cells in alopecia areata. Sample treatment: oral pan-JAK inhibitor, 5-10 mg twice daily. As the sequencing template, cDNA was produced by extracting RNA and reverse transcribing it. TCRdb's table, derived via immunoSEQ multiplex PCR, lists solely in-frame clones and lacks some. The data contain 200,000 or so clones, roughly two fifths of them singletons. This material consisted of CD4+ T cells sorted from blood, taken around week 31, from a patient treated with tofacitinib. The source of these receptors is a human donor with alopecia areata.

This clone was seen more than once but under ten times. The chain couples TRBV11-2 to TRBJ1-2, with 8 bases lining up with TRBD1. The CDR3 length is 16 residues. CDR1 SGHAT and CDR2 FQNNGV come from the germline V gene. Trimming took 6 bases from V and 5 from J; bases not matched to a gene: 14. Here the CDR3 reads CASRRDRRAPVYGYTF. DNA for the CDR3: TGTGCCAGCAGAAGGGACAGGCGGGCCCCTGTTTATGGCTACACCTTC.

In this sample, this clone turned up many times. The chain combines TRBV27 with TRBJ2-3; D might be TRBD1 (5 bases). The CDR3 is 13 residues long. Trimming took 6 bases from V and 5 from J, leaving 12 bases between them. CDR1 and CDR2 from the germline V gene are MNHEY and SMNVEV (reference sequence). This CDR3 reads CASRRAGKDTQYF. The CDR3 DNA follows: TGTGCCAGCAGGCGAGCAGGGAAAGATACGCAGTATTTT.

This clone has a handful of counts. The V and J genes are TRBV30 and TRBJ2-1; TRBD2 matches 7 bases. The J segment lost 2 bases and the V segment lost 4 bases, leaving 5 bases of the junction unmatched. This CDR3 region has 14 residues. Looked up from germline, CDR1 is GTSNPN and CDR2 is SVGIG (reference sequence). The CDR3 protein is CAWTGTTTYNEQFF. The CDR3 DNA reads as TGTGCCTGGACCGGGACTACCACCTACAATGAGCAGTTCTTC.

V gene TRBV4-1 combines with J gene TRBJ2-5, with 9 bases aligning to TRBD2. The germline gives CDR1 MGHRA, CDR2 YSYEKL. V lost 1 base to trimming and J lost 3 bases; unmatched junction nucleotides: 3. CDR3 size: 15 residues. The CDR3 nucleotides read TGCGCCAGCAGCCAAGTTAGCGGGAGAGAAGAGACCCAGTACTTC. Encoded protein: CASSQVSGREETQYF.

V and J are TRBV5-1 and TRBJ2-1, with 14 bases fitting TRBD2. The germline V gene encodes CDR1 SGHRS and CDR2 YFSETQ. CDR3 size: 15 residues. Trimming cost V 7 bases and J 12 bases; bases outside gene matches: 12. CDR3 sequence: CASALTGTSGSGQFF. The CDR3 DNA follows: TGCGCCAGCGCCCTGACCGGGACTAGCGGGAGCGGGCAGTTCTTC.

The chain couples TRBV6-5 to TRBJ1-2; 7 bases line up with TRBD1. V was pared by 6 bases and J by 6 bases, with 13 bases of the junction left unmatched. The germline V gene encodes CDR1 MNHEY and CDR2 SVGAGI. The CDR3 loop spans 15 amino acids. Written as DNA, the CDR3 is TGTGCCAGCAGGTCAGGACAGGCCGAACTCCATGGCTACACCTTC. Translating it yields CASRSGQAELHGYTF.

The chain links TRBV18 to TRBJ1-2; no reliable D call. The CDR3 is 17 residues long. V was pared by 0 bases and J by 0 bases, with 14 bases between. Germline lookup yields CDR1 KGHSH and CDR2 LQKENI. This CDR3 is CASSPPPYPEANYGYTF. The CDR3 DNA reads as TGTGCCAGCTCACCACCTCCTTATCCGGAGGCTAACTATGGCTACACCTTC.

V usage is TRBV6-5 and J usage is TRBJ1-5; no firm D call. The CDR3 is 15 amino acids. Trimming took off 0 bases at V and 0 bases at J, with 6 bases between the two ends. CDR1 and CDR2 (germline): MNHEY, SVGAGI. As DNA, the CDR3 is TGTGCCAGCAGTTACTCGATGGATAGCAATCAGCCCCAGCATTTT. Its protein is CASSYSMDSNQPQHF.

This chain uses TRBV19 with TRBJ2-3; D is perhaps TRBD2 (6 bases). Germline V gene lookup returns CDR1 LNHDA and CDR2 SQIVND (reference sequence). V gave up 7 bases and J gave up 4 bases, with 15 bases separating them. The CDR3 extends over 14 amino acids. CDR3 sequence reads: CASNGPSAADTQYF. In DNA form, the CDR3 reads TGTGCCAGTAATGGTCCTAGCGCAGCAGATACGCAGTATTTT.

This clone was seen a few times. The chain couples TRBV5-4 to TRBJ2-1; 8 bases line up with TRBD2. There are 16 residues in the CDR3. Germline V gene lookup returns CDR1 SGHNT and CDR2 YYREEE (reference sequence). V trimming: 0 bases; J trimming: 1 base; junction bases outside the gene matches: 3. CDR3 amino acids: CASSLGASGSYNEQFF. Here the CDR3 DNA reads TGTGCCAGCAGCTTGGGGGCTAGCGGGTCCTACAATGAGCAGTTCTTC. Full variable domain (rest looked up from reference TRBV5-4 and TRBJ2-1): ETGVTQSPTHLIKTRGQQVTLRCSSQSGHNTVSWYQQALGQGPQFIFQYYREEENGRGNFPPRFSGLQFPNYSSELNVNALELDDSALYLCASSLGASGSYNEQFFGPGTRLTVL.

This clone was counted a few times. The chain couples TRBV29-1 to TRBJ2-2, with a tentative D call TRBD1 (6 bases). V was shortened by 2 bases and J by 5 bases, with 9 bases between the two germline ends. Looked up from germline, CDR1 is SQVTM and CDR2 is ANQGSEA. The CDR3 contains 13 residues. The CDR3 region is CSVENRGTGELFF. In DNA, the CDR3 is TGCAGCGTTGAAAATAGGGGGACCGGGGAGCTGTTTTTT.

This clone turned up a few times. CDR3 bases: TGTGCCACCAGTGGGGGGACAGGGTCGTTGATGATCGGGGAGCTGTTTTTT. Amino acid sequence: CATSGGTGSLMIGELFF. V and J are TRBV15 and TRBJ2-2; TRBD1 matches at 9 bases. Trimming cost V 6 bases and J 7 bases; bases outside gene matches: 15. The CDR3 covers 17 residues. Germline CDR1 LNHNV, CDR2 YYDKDF (reference sequence).

The chain is built from TRBV27 and TRBJ2-6; D uncertain. The CDR3 spans 16 residues. Germline values: CDR1 MNHEY, CDR2 SMNVEV (reference sequence). V lost 3 bases and J 0 bases, leaving 9 bases between the germline ends. DNA of the CDR3: TGTGCCAGCAGTTTTTACAGTATCTCTGGGGCCAACGTCCTGACTTTC. Its protein is CASSFYSISGANVLTF. Complete variable domain (other parts from reference TRBV27 and TRBJ2-6): EAQVTQNPRYLITVTGKKLTVTCSQNMNHEYMSWYRQDPGLGLRQIYYSMNVEVTDKGDVPEGYKVSRKEKRNFPLILESPSPNQTSLYFCASSFYSISGANVLTFGAGSRLTVL.

The V gene is TRBV2, the J gene TRBJ2-2, with unresolved D. Germline CDR1 SNHLY, CDR2 FYNNEI. The length of the CDR3 is 11 residues. V lost 3 bases, J lost 11 bases, and 7 bases lay in between. The CDR3 DNA follows: TGTGCCAGCAGTGATTTTGACGAGCTGTTTTTT. This gives the protein CASSDFDELFF.

This clone was counted only a few times. The rearrangement links TRBV10-3 to TRBJ2-1; 12 nucleotides align to TRBD2. The CDR3 runs to 14 residues. Germline CDR1 reads ENHRY; CDR2 reads SYGVKD. The trim removed 6 bases at V and 3 bases at J, leaving 0 bases unmatched. CDR3 DNA: TGTGCCATCAGACTAGCGGGGGGCTACAATGAGCAGTTCTTC. Translated: CAIRLAGGYNEQFF.

CDR3 amino acids: CASSSGQGAWYGYTF. DNA of the CDR3: TGTGCCAGCAGTTCCGGACAGGGGGCATGGTATGGCTACACCTTC. The rearrangement uses TRBV6-5 and TRBJ1-2, with 11 positions matching TRBD1. After removal of 4 bases from V and 5 bases from J, the junction contained 6 bases not matched to a gene. CDR3 length equals 15 residues. CDR1 MNHEY and CDR2 SVGAGI come from the germline V gene.

This clone was counted only a few times. This chain connects TRBV7-3 to TRBJ1-5, with 7 bases identical to TRBD1. Per germline, CDR1 SGHTA and CDR2 FQGTGA. The CDR3 loop spans 13 amino acids. V shed 5 bases, J shed 5 bases, and the junction held 3 bases outside the gene matches. The DNA of the CDR3 is TGTGCCAGCAGCACCGACAGGGATCAGCCCCAGCATTTT. As protein: CASSTDRDQPQHF.

The rearrangement links TRBV18 to TRBJ2-1; the match to TRBD1 covers 9 bases. Trimming cost V 2 bases and J 7 bases; bases outside gene matches: 3. Germline values: CDR1 KGHSH, CDR2 LQKENI. The CDR3 totals 14 residues. The CDR3 DNA follows: TGTGCCAGCTCACCAGGCGACAGGGGGAATGAGCAGTTCTTC. Protein sequence: CASSPGDRGNEQFF.

The gene calls are TRBV5-4 and TRBJ2-5, with no clear D. The CDR3 is made up of 12 amino acids. V dropped 0 bases and J dropped 4 bases, with 4 bases sitting between them. Germline V gene lookup returns CDR1 SGHNT and CDR2 YYREEE (reference sequence). CDR3 coding DNA: TGTGCCAGCAGCTTGGCTCGAGAGACCCAGTACTTC. This encodes CASSLARETQYF.

The V call is TRBV7-3, the J call TRBJ2-3; D ambiguous. V was trimmed by 5 bases and J by 4 bases, leaving 16 bases between them. CDR1 SGHTA and CDR2 FQGTGA come from the germline V gene. The CDR3 has 15 amino acids. CDR3: CASSEIGRPPDTQYF. The CDR3 region has the DNA TGTGCCAGCAGCGAAATAGGTCGGCCCCCAGATACGCAGTATTTT.

The rearrangement links TRBV30 to TRBJ1-1, with no clear D. Per the germline V gene, CDR1 is GTSNPN and CDR2 is SVGIG (reference sequence). The CDR3 has 14 amino acids. V lost 1 base, J lost 5 bases, and 14 bases lay in between. The CDR3 DNA follows: TGTGCCTGGAGTGGACGGGCCCCGGGGACTGAAGCTTTCTTT. Encoded protein: CAWSGRAPGTEAFF.

There are a few counts of this clone. The gene calls are TRBV29-1 and TRBJ2-3; D may be TRBD1 or TRBD2 (5 bases each). The germline CDR1 and CDR2 sequences are SQVTM and ANQGSEA. The ends were cut back, 3 bases at V and 0 bases at J, with 16 bases in the middle. The CDR3 is made up of 16 amino acids. CDR3 coding DNA: TGCAGCGTTGAGTCTATTGGGACGCCGAGCACAGATACGCAGTATTTT. It translates to CSVESIGTPSTDTQYF.

This clone was seen a few times. The chain joins TRBV5-1 to TRBJ2-3, with TRBD2 matching 15 bases. The CDR3 length is 18 residues. CDR1 and CDR2 from the germline V gene are SGHRS and YFSETQ. V shed 3 bases and J 3 bases; nucleotides not matched to a gene: 8. Written as DNA, the CDR3 is TGCGCCAGCAGCTCAACTTGGACTAGCGGGGGGGCGACAGATACGCAGTATTTT. It specifies CASSSTWTSGGATDTQYF.

This clone was detected a few times. The genes are TRBV6-6 and TRBJ2-3; TRBD2 agrees at 8 bases. Germline lookup yields CDR1 MNHNY and CDR2 SVGAGI (reference sequence). The J segment lost 6 bases and the V segment lost 6 bases, leaving 11 bases of the junction unmatched. This CDR3 spans 15 amino acids. The CDR3 bases are TGTGCCAGCAGAAGTAGCGGGAATTCAGCCGATACGCAGTATTTT. This translates into CASRSSGNSADTQYF.

V is TRBV5-1 and J is TRBJ2-1, with D possibly being TRBD2 (5 bases). Germline CDR1 reads SGHRS; CDR2 reads YFSETQ. The length of the CDR3 is 13 residues. V gave up 4 bases and J gave up 6 bases, with 11 bases separating them. CDR3 sequence (DNA): TGCGCCAGCAGCCCGACTGGAGGCAATGAGCAGTTCTTC. As protein: CASSPTGGNEQFF.

V is TRBV4-2 and J is TRBJ2-7, with no clear D. Trimming removed 0 bases at V and 0 bases at J, with 9 bases between. This CDR3 contains 15 residues. The germline V gene encodes CDR1 LGHNA and CDR2 YNFKEQ. The CDR3 loop is CASSQDLRNSYEQYF. Here the CDR3 DNA reads TGTGCCAGCAGCCAAGACTTGCGTAACTCCTACGAGCAGTACTTC.

This chain joins TRBV11-2 and TRBJ2-7; 11 bases are a match to TRBD2. Germline CDR1 and CDR2: SGHAT and FQNNGV. Germline trimming cut 7 bases from V and 4 bases from J; bases unmatched to any gene: 6. The CDR3 is 14 residues long. CDR3 sequence (DNA): TGTGCCAGCACATTAGCGGGAGGGTGGTACGAGCAGTACTTC. This gives the protein CASTLAGGWYEQYF.

This clone was counted only a few times. This rearrangement joins TRBV7-8 to TRBJ2-3; D is perhaps TRBD2 (6 bases). The CDR3 extends over 13 amino acids. Germline CDR1 is SGHVS and CDR2 is FQNEAQ. V was shortened by 6 bases and J by 6 bases, with 13 bases between the two germline ends. The CDR3 is CASSLGEVDTQYF. The CDR3 region has the DNA TGTGCCAGCAGTCTCGGGGAGGTGGATACGCAGTATTTT.

V usage is TRBV30 and J usage is TRBJ2-2, with D possibly being TRBD1 (5 bases). Germline assignment: CDR1 GTSNPN and CDR2 SVGIG (reference sequence). The CDR3 runs 15 residues. Trimming stripped 3 bases from V and 5 bases from J, with 16 bases between. Written as DNA, the CDR3 is TGTGCCTGGAGCATCGGCAGGGTGAGAACCGGGGAGCTGTTTTTT. Protein sequence: CAWSIGRVRTGELFF.

The rearrangement joins TRBV19 to TRBJ1-5; unclear D gene. The germline V gene encodes CDR1 LNHDA and CDR2 SQIVND (reference sequence). The CDR3 has 17 residues. Trimming took off 0 bases at V and 2 bases at J, with 14 bases between the two ends. CDR3 loop: CASSIDLGSPGNQPQHF. The CDR3 coding sequence is TGTGCCAGTAGTATAGATCTTGGGTCCCCTGGCAATCAGCCCCAGCATTTT.